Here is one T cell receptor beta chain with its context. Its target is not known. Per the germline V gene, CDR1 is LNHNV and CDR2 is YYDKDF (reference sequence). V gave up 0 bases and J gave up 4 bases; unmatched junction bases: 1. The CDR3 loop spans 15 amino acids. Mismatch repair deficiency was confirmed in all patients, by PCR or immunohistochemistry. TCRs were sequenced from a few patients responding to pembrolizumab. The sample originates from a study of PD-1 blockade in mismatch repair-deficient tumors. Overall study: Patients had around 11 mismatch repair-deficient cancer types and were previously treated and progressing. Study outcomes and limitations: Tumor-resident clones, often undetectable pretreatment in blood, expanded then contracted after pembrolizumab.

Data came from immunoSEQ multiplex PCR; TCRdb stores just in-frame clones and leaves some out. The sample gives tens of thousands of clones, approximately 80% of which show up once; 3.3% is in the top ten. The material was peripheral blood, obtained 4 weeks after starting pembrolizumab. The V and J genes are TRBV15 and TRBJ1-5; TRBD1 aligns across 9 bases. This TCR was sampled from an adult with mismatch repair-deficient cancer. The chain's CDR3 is CATSRDGTGNQPQHF. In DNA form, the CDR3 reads TGTGCCACCAGCAGAGATGGGACAGGGAATCAGCCCCAGCATTTT. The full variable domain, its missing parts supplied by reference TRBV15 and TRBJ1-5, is DAMVIQNPRYQVTQFGKPVTLSCSQTLNHNVMYWYQQKSSQAPKLLFHYYDKDFNNEADTPDNFQSRRPNTSFCFLDIRSPGLGDTAMYLCATSRDGTGNQPQHFGDGTRLSIL.